A selection of T cell receptor beta chains follows, all from one sample in a study of control samples from healthy donors and cancer patients. Measured with immunoSEQ multiplex PCR; TCRdb has only the in-frame clones, and not every one. The profile shows about 190,000 clones, over 80% of them singletons. Sequencing input: blood. The receptors originated from a man aged 25 to 45 in good health. Each CDR3 is given with its conserved first and last residue. Fields, in order: CDR3 protein, CDR3 DNA, clone size, D gene, J gene, V gene. The D gene is left open where the match is weak. Clone size is given for some rows only: seen once, a few or many times, or a class if the clone is expanded.

cdr3_aa: CASSFPGGPDEQFF; cdr3_nt: TGTGCCAGCAGCTTCCCTGGGGGCCCTGATGAGCAGTTCTTC; clone_size: -; d_call: -; j_call: TRBJ2-1; v_call: TRBV3-1/TRBV3-2
cdr3_aa: CASGSSGGSHNEQFF; cdr3_nt: TGTGCCAGCGGCTCTAGCGGGGGGTCCCACAATGAGCAGTTCTTC; clone_size: -; d_call: TRBD2; j_call: TRBJ2-1; v_call: TRBV2
cdr3_aa: CASSLTGGRDEQYF; cdr3_nt: TGTGCCAGCAGCCTGACAGGGGGCAGAGACGAGCAGTACTTC; clone_size: -; d_call: TRBD1; j_call: TRBJ2-7; v_call: TRBV7-9
cdr3_aa: CASSLFLEPGQGYYEQYF; cdr3_nt: TGTGCCAGCAGCTTGTTCTTGGAGCCGGGACAGGGATATTACGAGCAGTACTTC; clone_size: -; d_call: TRBD1; j_call: TRBJ2-7; v_call: TRBV7-2
cdr3_aa: CASSLNPGPPYGYTF; cdr3_nt: TGTGCCAGCAGCCTAAACCCGGGACCACCCTATGGCTACACCTTC; clone_size: -; d_call: -; j_call: TRBJ1-2; v_call: TRBV3-1/TRBV3-2
cdr3_aa: CASGLEPPTGEQFF; cdr3_nt: TGTGCTAGTGGTTTGGAACCACCGACCGGTGAGCAGTTCTTC; clone_size: once; d_call: -; j_call: TRBJ2-1; v_call: TRBV12-5
cdr3_aa: CSASSPRTGAYEQYF; cdr3_nt: TGCAGTGCCAGTAGTCCGAGAACAGGGGCCTACGAGCAGTACTTC; clone_size: -; d_call: TRBD1; j_call: TRBJ2-7; v_call: TRBV20-1
cdr3_aa: CASSELRQDSSQAFF; cdr3_nt: TGTGCCAGCAGTGAATTACGGCAGGACTCTTCACAAGCTTTCTTT; clone_size: once; d_call: -; j_call: TRBJ1-1; v_call: TRBV25-1
cdr3_aa: CASTGGGQGYEQYF; cdr3_nt: TGTGCCAGTACCGGGGGGGGACAGGGGTACGAGCAGTACTTC; clone_size: -; d_call: TRBD1; j_call: TRBJ2-7; v_call: TRBV6-5
cdr3_aa: CASSQGGARRVIQYF; cdr3_nt: TGTGCCAGCAGCCAAGGTGGGGCTAGACGTGTCATTCAGTACTTC; clone_size: once; d_call: -; j_call: TRBJ2-4; v_call: TRBV3-1/TRBV3-2
cdr3_aa: CASSLSGAYNEQFF; cdr3_nt: TGTGCCAGCAGCTTAAGCGGGGCCTACAATGAGCAGTTCTTC; clone_size: -; d_call: TRBD2; j_call: TRBJ2-1; v_call: TRBV11-2
cdr3_aa: CAWRMGNYGYTF; cdr3_nt: TGTGCCTGGAGGATGGGTAACTATGGCTACACCTTC; clone_size: -; d_call: -; j_call: TRBJ1-2; v_call: TRBV30
cdr3_aa: CASSTWLAGGNEQFF; cdr3_nt: TGTGCCAGTAGTACATGGCTAGCGGGGGGCAATGAGCAGTTCTTC; clone_size: -; d_call: TRBD2; j_call: TRBJ2-1; v_call: TRBV19
cdr3_aa: CATADRADTYNEQFF; cdr3_nt: TGTGCCACCGCGGACAGGGCTGACACCTACAATGAGCAGTTCTTC; clone_size: -; d_call: TRBD1; j_call: TRBJ2-1; v_call: TRBV24-1
cdr3_aa: CASSFSVSNPIHEQYF; cdr3_nt: TGTGCCAGCAGCTTCTCGGTTTCCAATCCAATCCACGAGCAGTACTTC; clone_size: -; d_call: -; j_call: TRBJ2-7; v_call: TRBV5-6
cdr3_aa: CASSPNRDSPLHF; cdr3_nt: TGCGCCAGCAGCCCCAACAGGGACTCACCCCTCCACTTT; clone_size: -; d_call: -; j_call: TRBJ1-6; v_call: TRBV10-1
cdr3_aa: CASSPGQHNEQFF; cdr3_nt: TGCGCCAGCAGCCCCGGACAGCACAATGAGCAGTTCTTC; clone_size: once; d_call: -; j_call: TRBJ2-1; v_call: TRBV5-1
cdr3_aa: CASSPLGQGGYGYTF; cdr3_nt: TGTGCCAGCAGCCCCCTCGGACAGGGGGGGTATGGCTACACCTTC; clone_size: -; d_call: TRBD1; j_call: TRBJ1-2; v_call: TRBV9
cdr3_aa: CATRPGTALNTEAFF; cdr3_nt: TGTGCCACCAGACCCGGGACAGCCCTGAACACTGAAGCTTTCTTT; clone_size: -; d_call: TRBD1; j_call: TRBJ1-1; v_call: TRBV24-1
cdr3_aa: CASSRGSGANYGYTF; cdr3_nt: TGTGCCAGCAGCCGGGGTAGCGGCGCTAACTATGGCTACACCTTC; clone_size: -; d_call: -; j_call: TRBJ1-2; v_call: TRBV3-1/TRBV3-2
cdr3_aa: CASSGGTSGGVIGTGELFF; cdr3_nt: TGTGCCAGCAGCGGCGGGACTAGCGGGGGGGTGATAGGCACCGGGGAGCTGTTTTTT; clone_size: -; d_call: TRBD2; j_call: TRBJ2-2; v_call: TRBV9
cdr3_aa: CASSWVTGPQPQHF; cdr3_nt: TGTGCCAGTAGTTGGGTCACAGGGCCGCAGCCCCAGCATTTT; clone_size: few; d_call: -; j_call: TRBJ1-5; v_call: TRBV19
cdr3_aa: CASSKGGQYPYNSPLHF; cdr3_nt: TGTGCCAGCAGCAAAGGAGGACAGTACCCCTATAATTCACCCCTCCACTTT; clone_size: -; d_call: -; j_call: TRBJ1-6; v_call: TRBV21-1
cdr3_aa: CASSYDRGRNGYTF; cdr3_nt: TGTGCCAGCAGCTACGACAGGGGGCGAAATGGCTACACCTTC; clone_size: -; d_call: TRBD1; j_call: TRBJ1-2; v_call: TRBV7-9
cdr3_aa: CASSGGNTEAFF; cdr3_nt: TGTGCCAGCAGTGGGGGGAACACTGAAGCTTTCTTT; clone_size: -; d_call: -; j_call: TRBJ1-1; v_call: TRBV6-4
cdr3_aa: CASSVQGVVAEAFF; cdr3_nt: TGTGCCAGCAGCGTACAGGGGGTAGTGGCTGAAGCTTTCTTT; clone_size: once; d_call: TRBD1; j_call: TRBJ1-1; v_call: TRBV5-6
cdr3_aa: CASQPGTGNYEQYF; cdr3_nt: TGTGCCAGCCAGCCCGGGACAGGGAACTACGAGCAGTACTTC; clone_size: -; d_call: TRBD1; j_call: TRBJ2-7; v_call: TRBV7-9
cdr3_aa: CASSYTTGKNNSPLHF; cdr3_nt: TGTGCCAGCAGCTATACGACAGGGAAAAATAATTCACCCCTCCACTTT; clone_size: -; d_call: TRBD1; j_call: TRBJ1-6; v_call: TRBV5-5
cdr3_aa: CASSLDGGGEQYF; cdr3_nt: TGTGCCAGCAGTTTAGACGGGGGTGGGGAGCAGTACTTC; clone_size: -; d_call: -; j_call: TRBJ2-7; v_call: TRBV12-3/TRBV12-4
cdr3_aa: CASSVGSGGLYNEQFF; cdr3_nt: TGTGCCAGCAGCGTAGGAAGCGGGGGTCTCTACAATGAGCAGTTCTTC; clone_size: -; d_call: TRBD2; j_call: TRBJ2-1; v_call: TRBV9
cdr3_aa: CASSESENTGELFF; cdr3_nt: TGTGCCAGCAGTGAATCCGAGAACACCGGGGAGCTGTTTTTT; clone_size: -; d_call: -; j_call: TRBJ2-2; v_call: TRBV2
cdr3_aa: CASSQGQGFSTEAFF; cdr3_nt: TGTGCCAGCAGTCAGGGACAGGGATTCTCCACTGAAGCTTTCTTT; clone_size: -; d_call: TRBD1; j_call: TRBJ1-1; v_call: TRBV6-6
cdr3_aa: CASSPRDYRVNEQFF; cdr3_nt: TGTGCCAGCAGCCCCCGGGACTACCGAGTCAATGAGCAGTTCTTC; clone_size: -; d_call: TRBD2; j_call: TRBJ2-1; v_call: TRBV7-9
cdr3_aa: CASRGFQYEQYF; cdr3_nt: TGTGCCAGCCGGGGGTTTCAGTACGAGCAGTACTTC; clone_size: -; d_call: -; j_call: TRBJ2-7; v_call: TRBV6-5
cdr3_aa: CASSESRQAHGYTF; cdr3_nt: TGCGCCAGCAGTGAGTCGCGACAGGCCCATGGCTACACCTTC; clone_size: -; d_call: -; j_call: TRBJ1-2; v_call: TRBV10-1
cdr3_aa: CASSQQGGNTGELFF; cdr3_nt: TGTGCCAGCAGCCAACAGGGGGGAAACACCGGGGAGCTGTTTTTT; clone_size: -; d_call: -; j_call: TRBJ2-2; v_call: TRBV4-2
cdr3_aa: CASSTPDRVEWFF; cdr3_nt: TGTGCCAGTAGTACCCCAGACAGGGTTGAATGGTTCTTC; clone_size: -; d_call: TRBD1; j_call: TRBJ2-1; v_call: TRBV19
cdr3_aa: CACQGTAYGYTF; cdr3_nt: TGTGCCTGTCAAGGGACAGCTTATGGCTACACCTTC; clone_size: -; d_call: TRBD1; j_call: TRBJ1-2; v_call: TRBV6-6
cdr3_aa: CASSPSGISYEQYF; cdr3_nt: TGTGCCAGCAGTCCATCCGGGATTTCCTACGAGCAGTACTTC; clone_size: -; d_call: -; j_call: TRBJ2-7; v_call: TRBV25-1
cdr3_aa: CASRTGTEGGETQYF; cdr3_nt: TGCGCCAGCAGAACCGGGACAGAAGGGGGGGAGACCCAGTACTTC; clone_size: -; d_call: -; j_call: TRBJ2-5; v_call: TRBV5-1
cdr3_aa: CASSWGQSYEQYF; cdr3_nt: TGTGCCAGCAGCTGGGGACAGTCCTACGAGCAGTACTTC; clone_size: -; d_call: TRBD1; j_call: TRBJ2-7; v_call: TRBV7-7
cdr3_aa: CASSFRAGGGGYTF; cdr3_nt: TGTGCCAGCAGTTTTAGGGCAGGGGGAGGTGGCTACACCTTC; clone_size: -; d_call: TRBD1; j_call: TRBJ1-2; v_call: TRBV28
cdr3_aa: CASSSLGVQGANTEAFF; cdr3_nt: TGTGCCAGCAGCTCCCTCGGAGTCCAGGGGGCTAACACTGAAGCTTTCTTT; clone_size: -; d_call: TRBD1; j_call: TRBJ1-1; v_call: TRBV5-6
cdr3_aa: CASSPSPSAGYNEQFF; cdr3_nt: TGCGCCAGCAGCCCAAGTCCCTCAGCGGGGTACAATGAGCAGTTCTTC; clone_size: once; d_call: TRBD2; j_call: TRBJ2-1; v_call: TRBV4-1
cdr3_aa: CASSIPDRQHTEAFF; cdr3_nt: TGTGCCAGTAGTATCCCGGACAGGCAACACACTGAAGCTTTCTTT; clone_size: -; d_call: TRBD1; j_call: TRBJ1-1; v_call: TRBV19
cdr3_aa: CASSQYGPGMGNTIYF; cdr3_nt: TGTGCCAGCAGCCAATACGGGCCGGGGATGGGAAACACCATATATTTT; clone_size: -; d_call: -; j_call: TRBJ1-3; v_call: TRBV14
cdr3_aa: CSASEQGTGNTIYF; cdr3_nt: TGCAGTGCTAGTGAACAGGGAACTGGAAACACCATATATTTT; clone_size: -; d_call: -; j_call: TRBJ1-3; v_call: TRBV20-1
cdr3_aa: CASSPSVRGEQFF; cdr3_nt: TGTGCCAGCAGCCCTTCCGTGCGGGGTGAGCAGTTCTTC; clone_size: -; d_call: -; j_call: TRBJ2-1; v_call: TRBV7-3
cdr3_aa: CASSRDRGLGDTQYF; cdr3_nt: TGTGCCAGCAGCAGGGACAGGGGGCTGGGAGATACGCAGTATTTT; clone_size: -; d_call: TRBD1; j_call: TRBJ2-3; v_call: TRBV7-9
cdr3_aa: CAWTPQGAPYTGELFF; cdr3_nt: TGTGCCTGGACCCCACAGGGGGCCCCTTACACCGGGGAGCTGTTTTTT; clone_size: -; d_call: TRBD1; j_call: TRBJ2-2; v_call: TRBV30
cdr3_aa: CASSRVSYSTYEQYF; cdr3_nt: TGCGCCAGCAGTAGGGTCTCCTATTCTACCTACGAGCAGTACTTC; clone_size: -; d_call: -; j_call: TRBJ2-7; v_call: TRBV5-1
cdr3_aa: CASSLVQGAAEQYF; cdr3_nt: TGCGCCAGCAGCTTGGTACAGGGGGCGGCCGAGCAGTACTTC; clone_size: -; d_call: TRBD1; j_call: TRBJ2-7; v_call: TRBV5-1
cdr3_aa: CASSQGKHTEAFF; cdr3_nt: TGTGCCAGCAGCCAAGGCAAACACACTGAAGCTTTCTTT; clone_size: -; d_call: -; j_call: TRBJ1-1; v_call: TRBV3-1/TRBV3-2
cdr3_aa: CASTSTTGGNYGYTF; cdr3_nt: TGTGCCAGCACCTCAACCACAGGGGGCAACTATGGCTACACCTTC; clone_size: -; d_call: TRBD1; j_call: TRBJ1-2; v_call: TRBV6-6
cdr3_aa: CSVEGNTEAFF; cdr3_nt: TGCAGCGTTGAGGGAAACACTGAAGCTTTCTTT; clone_size: -; d_call: -; j_call: TRBJ1-1; v_call: TRBV29-1
cdr3_aa: CASRAGTSGAGELFF; cdr3_nt: TGTGCCAGCAGGGCCGGGACTAGCGGGGCCGGGGAGCTGTTTTTT; clone_size: -; d_call: TRBD2; j_call: TRBJ2-2; v_call: TRBV3-1/TRBV3-2
cdr3_aa: CASSETGGRDYGYTF; cdr3_nt: TGTGCCAGCAGTGAAACAGGGGGCAGGGACTATGGCTACACCTTC; clone_size: once; d_call: TRBD1; j_call: TRBJ1-2; v_call: TRBV2
cdr3_aa: CSASGLMNTEAFF; cdr3_nt: TGCAGTGCTAGTGGGCTCATGAACACTGAAGCTTTCTTT; clone_size: -; d_call: -; j_call: TRBJ1-1; v_call: TRBV20-1
cdr3_aa: CSARLDYEQFF; cdr3_nt: TGCAGTGCTAGACTAGACTATGAGCAGTTCTTC; clone_size: -; d_call: -; j_call: TRBJ2-1; v_call: TRBV20-1
cdr3_aa: CASYLPGGADYGYTF; cdr3_nt: TGTGCCAGCTACCTCCCTGGGGGGGCCGACTATGGCTACACCTTC; clone_size: -; d_call: -; j_call: TRBJ1-2; v_call: TRBV6-6